This T cell receptor beta chain was identified in a study of T cells in women clearing cervical HPV infection. General study findings and limits: TRBV6-7 relative abundance averaged roughly 0.099% in cases and around 0.17% in controls. Cases and controls were distinguished at AUC approximately 0.81 by richness and V genes. Repertoire richness, not evenness, was significantly elevated in CIN3+ cases versus controls.

With regard to this clone: What it binds is not known. The read ends 3 residues before the CDR3 terminus; that terminus is restored from the germline J gene.

All donors had a single incident cervical HPV16 infection, not prevalent. Profiled with immunoSEQ multiplex PCR; TCRdb holds only in-frame clones, not every one. Its clone listing holds tens of thousands of clones. CDR3 length: 15 residues. V dropped 4 bases and J dropped 2; count of bases not matched to a gene: 3. The germline CDR1 and CDR2 sequences are SGHDT and YYEEEE. This TCR came from a woman aged 18-70 years with a cervical HPV16 infection that either progressed to CIN3+ or cleared (not recorded which). V gene TRBV5-6 combines with J gene TRBJ2-5; TRBD2 aligns across 12 bases. Sequenced sample: blood buffy coat. CDR3 sequence reads: CASSRLAGDQETQYF. CDR3 bases read: TGTGCCAGCAGCCGACTAGCGGGGGATCAAGAGACC.